The sequence of this T cell receptor (beta chain) was determined in a study of human T cells and chemical hapten exposure. Study information: Each patch test put 0.01% DPC on the upper back, and results were read at 6 days.

Separate cDNA molecules received unique molecular identifiers, which the library attached to them. MiXCR was run by TCRdb on the RACE reads, yielding one entry per CDR3 protein. The profile covers tens of thousands of distinct CDR3 sequences, with 10% appearing a single time and around 2.5% taken by the ten largest. This clonotype was observed at least ten times. Germline V CDR1 and CDR2: SQVTM, ANQGSEA. Unmatched junction bases numbered 2, after V lost 1 base and J lost 9 bases. The CDR3 has 12 amino acids. The sample's time point: patch test 2, 6 weeks after DPC sensitization. Noted treatment: therapeutic diphenylcyclopropenone sensitization with weekly scalp DPC.

The receptor's source is a woman aged 25 to 45 with alopecia areata. Some clones in this sample may be carry-over from other donors' samples. Sequences were derived from whole blood, sampled in connection with sensitization to the hapten diphenylcyclopropenone (DPC). The V gene is TRBV29-1, the J gene TRBJ2-1; 8 bases fit TRBD1. As DNA, the CDR3 is TGCAGCGTTGAAGTCACAGGGGGTGAGCAGTTCTTC. Residues: CSVEVTGGEQFF.